What follows are 13 T cell receptor beta chains derived from one specimen sequenced in a study of blood T cell repertoires in COVID-19. TCRdb's table, derived via immunoSEQ multiplex PCR, lists solely in-frame clones and lacks some. The repertoire includes over 100,000 clones, roughly 91% of them detected once, and about 5.1% sits in the top ten. Sequenced input: peripheral blood. Every receptor here comes from a human donor in a cohort sampled during active COVID-19.

This chain connects TRBV4-1 to TRBJ2-1, with D perhaps matching TRBD2 (6 bases). The CDR3 loop spans 14 amino acids. V dropped 1 base and J dropped 7 bases, with 11 bases sitting between them. Germline V CDR1 and CDR2: MGHRA, YSYEKL. The CDR3 DNA reads as TGCGCCAGCAGCCAAGTTCCGGGAGCTAATGAGCAGTTCTTC. Protein sequence: CASSQVPGANEQFF.

V is TRBV30 and J is TRBJ2-3; TRBD2 aligns across 9 bases. CDR1 and CDR2 from the germline V gene are GTSNPN and SVGIG (reference sequence). The CDR3 runs 14 residues. The J segment lost 9 bases and the V segment lost 0 bases, leaving 7 bases of the junction unmatched. The CDR3 bases are TGTGCCTGGAGTGTGCGGGGGGGGGCAGTAACGCAGTATTTT. Amino acid sequence: CAWSVRGGAVTQYF. Together with reference TRBV30 and TRBJ2-3, the CDR3 gives the full variable domain: SQTIHQWPATLVQPVGSPLSLECTVEGTSNPNLYWYRQAAGRGLQLLFYSVGIGQISSEVPQNLSASRPQDRQFILSSKKLLLSDSGFYLCAWSVRGGAVTQYFGPGTRLTVL.

About this clone: One junction end does not reproduce the germline sequence, and a read error may be involved. The chain employs TRBV12-3 or TRBV12-4 and TRBJ1-2; D gene ambiguous. The CDR3 extends over 13 amino acids. In DNA, the CDR3 is TGTGCCAGCAGTACTGGATCGAACTATGGCCACACCTTC. Translating it yields CASSTGSNYGHTF.

The V and J genes are TRBV19 and TRBJ2-2; 10 nucleotides agree with TRBD1. Germline loops: CDR1 LNHDA, CDR2 SQIVND (reference sequence). The CDR3 consists of 16 residues. V was pared by 4 bases and J by 4 bases, with 6 bases of the junction left unmatched. The CDR3 spells CASSKGQGMGTGELFF. The DNA for the CDR3 is TGTGCCAGTAGTAAGGGACAGGGGATGGGCACCGGGGAGCTGTTTTTT. Combining the CDR3 with reference TRBV19 and TRBJ2-2 gives the whole variable domain DGGITQSPKYLFRKEGQNVTLSCEQNLNHDAMYWYRQDPGQGLRLIYYSQIVNDFQKGDIAEGYSVSREKKESFPLTVTSAQKNPTAFYLCASSKGQGMGTGELFFGEGSRLTVL.

The V gene is TRBV5-1, the J gene TRBJ2-3; 12 nucleotides align to TRBD2. The J segment lost 4 bases and the V segment lost 0 bases, leaving 6 bases of the junction unmatched. Germline V CDR1 and CDR2: SGHRS, YFSETQ. This CDR3 has 17 amino acids. In DNA form, the CDR3 reads TGCGCCAGCAGCTTGGCCCTAGCGGGAGGGTTGGCAGATACGCAGTATTTT. Residues: CASSLALAGGLADTQYF.

The chain couples TRBV5-6 to TRBJ2-3, with 9 nucleotides matching TRBD1. The V gene's germline CDR1 is SGHDT and CDR2 YYEEEE. This CDR3 region has 16 residues. Losses at the gene ends were 4 bases for V and 2 bases for J; bases not matched to a gene: 8. For the CDR3, the DNA is TGTGCCAGCAGCACCACCGGGACAGGGAACACAGATACGCAGTATTTT. The encoded protein is CASSTTGTGNTDTQYF.

The chain links TRBV5-4 to TRBJ2-7; weak D call: TRBD2 (6 bases). This CDR3 has 12 residues. Germline V gene data show CDR1 as SGHNT and CDR2 as YYREEE (reference sequence). The V and J ends lost 5 bases and 3 bases respectively, with 9 bases between them. The CDR3 is CASSWGDYEQYF. CDR3 in DNA: TGTGCCAGCAGTTGGGGGGACTACGAGCAGTACTTC.

The chain combines TRBV5-1 with TRBJ2-5, with D unresolved. Trimming shortened V by 1 base and J by 2 bases, and 12 bases separated the two germline ends. The germline V gene has CDR1 SGHRS and CDR2 YFSETQ. The CDR3 contains 15 residues. The CDR3 sequence: CASSLRFTIQETQYF. Written as DNA, the CDR3 is TGCGCCAGCAGCTTGAGGTTTACTATTCAAGAGACCCAGTACTTC.

The sample holds a few counts of this clone. This chain uses TRBV6-2 or TRBV6-3 with TRBJ2-5, with 8 bases lining up with TRBD1. This CDR3 has 16 residues. After removal of 0 bases from V and 5 bases from J, the junction contained 8 bases not matched to a gene. Germline V gene sequence: CDR1 MNHEY, CDR2 SVGEGT. Here the CDR3 reads CASSYSRQGFEETQYF. The DNA of the CDR3 is TGTGCCAGCAGTTACTCGAGACAGGGGTTCGAGGAGACCCAGTACTTC.

The chain carries TRBV4-2 and TRBJ1-2; TRBD1 is a possible D gene (6 bases). Germline assignment: CDR1 LGHNA and CDR2 YNFKEQ. The CDR3 has 14 amino acids. V was cut by 1 base and J by 5 bases, with 11 bases left in between. Here the CDR3 reads CASSQGPGEYGYTF. DNA for the CDR3: TGTGCCAGCAGCCAAGGCCCAGGGGAATATGGCTACACCTTC.

The chain is built from TRBV7-9 and TRBJ2-7; 10 bases map to TRBD2. This CDR3 has 14 amino acids. The germline CDR1 and CDR2 sequences are SEHNR and FQNEAQ (reference sequence). V lost 2 bases to trimming and J lost 6 bases; unmatched junction nucleotides: 4. DNA of the CDR3: TGTGCCAGCAGCTTAATAGCGGGGGGCGGCGAGCAGTACTTC. Its translation: CASSLIAGGGEQYF.

The chain is built from TRBV14 and TRBJ1-2; weak D call: TRBD1 (6 bases). The CDR3 extends over 13 amino acids. The V and J ends lost 4 bases and 2 bases respectively, with 8 bases between them. Per the germline V gene, CDR1 is SGHDN and CDR2 is FVKESK. CDR3 nucleotides: TGTGCCAGCAGCCTAGGACAGAACTATGGCTACACCTTC. This translates into CASSLGQNYGYTF.

The count of this clone is one. The chain carries TRBV7-3 and TRBJ1-1; D perhaps matches TRBD1 (5 bases). V was pared by 1 base and J by 0 bases, with 9 bases between. Germline CDR1 is SGHTA and CDR2 is FQGTGA. This CDR3 is 15 amino acids long. The DNA for the CDR3 is TGTGCCAGCAGCTTAAACTCAGGGATGAACACTGAAGCTTTCTTT. Protein sequence: CASSLNSGMNTEAFF.